This TCR beta chain was obtained from a study of cytomegalovirus exposure and HLA in healthy donors. Findings and limits, study-wide: Rare TCR sequences dominated, though some public TCRs recurred in many donors.

As to this clone: Its antigen is still unknown.

Trimming took off 2 bases at V and 1 base at J, with 11 bases between the two ends. This CDR3 comprises 15 residues. The V gene's germline CDR1 is ENHRY and CDR2 SYGVKD. The PCR used 60 Vbeta and 13 Jbeta primers. Sequencing was performed with immunoSEQ multiplex PCR; in TCRdb, only in-frame clones are kept and a portion is missing. The data show nearly 110,000 clones, with about 81% seen just once and 2.5% to 3% held by the top ten. The sequencing sample was made of PBMCs. This clonotype was sampled from a male donor in good health and CMV-seropositive. The gene calls are TRBV10-3 and TRBJ1-1; D is uncertain. This CDR3 is CAISEPAGRNTEAFF. In nucleotides, the CDR3 is TGTGCCATCAGTGAGCCGGCCGGGAGGAACACTGAAGCTTTCTTT.